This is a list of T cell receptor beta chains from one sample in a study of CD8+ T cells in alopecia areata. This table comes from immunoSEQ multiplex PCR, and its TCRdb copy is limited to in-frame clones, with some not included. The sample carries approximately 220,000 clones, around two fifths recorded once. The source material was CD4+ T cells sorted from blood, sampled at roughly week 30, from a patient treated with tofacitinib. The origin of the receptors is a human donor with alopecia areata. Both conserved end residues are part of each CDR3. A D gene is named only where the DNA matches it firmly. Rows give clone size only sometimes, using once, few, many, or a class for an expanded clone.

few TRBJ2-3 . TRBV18 CASSTGTSTDTQYF TGTGCCAGCTCGACCGGGACTAGCACAGATACGCAGTATTTT
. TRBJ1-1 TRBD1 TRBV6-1 CASSEYRGNTEAFF TGTGCCAGCAGTGAATACAGGGGGAACACTGAAGCTTTCTTT
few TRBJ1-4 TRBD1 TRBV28 CASRPTGGIEKLFF TGTGCCAGCAGGCCGACAGGGGGTATAGAAAAACTGTTTTTT
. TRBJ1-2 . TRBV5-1 CASSSPGYGYTF TGCGCCAGCAGCTCCCCAGGGTATGGCTACACCTTC
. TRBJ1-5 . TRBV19 CASSGQYSNQPQHF TGTGCCAGTAGTGGACAGTATAGCAATCAGCCCCAGCATTTT
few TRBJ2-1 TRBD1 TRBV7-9 CASSVSGGMAEQFF TGTGCCAGCTCGGTTTCAGGGGGCATGGCTGAGCAGTTCTTC
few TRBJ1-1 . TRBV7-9 CASSDRYKGEAFF TGTGCCAGCAGCGATCGATATAAGGGTGAAGCTTTCTTT
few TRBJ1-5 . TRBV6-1 CASSEDRYQGLTYSNQPQHF TGTGCCAGCAGTGAAGACCGTTACCAGGGGCTGACCTATAGCAATCAGCCCCAGCATTTT
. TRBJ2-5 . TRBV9 CASSVGQEETQYF TGTGCCAGCAGCGTAGGCCAGGAAGAGACCCAGTACTTC
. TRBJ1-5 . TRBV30 CAWVPRGPDQPQHF TGTGCCTGGGTTCCTCGGGGGCCTGATCAGCCCCAGCATTTT
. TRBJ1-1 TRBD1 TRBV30 CAWRDRGTEAFF TGTGCCTGGAGGGACAGGGGCACTGAAGCTTTCTTT
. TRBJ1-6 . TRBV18 CASSPPASLENSPLHF TGTGCCAGCTCACCACCGGCCAGTTTGGAGAATTCACCCCTCCACTTT
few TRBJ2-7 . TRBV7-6 CASSSQYYEQYF TGTGCCAGCAGCTCCCAGTACTACGAGCAGTACTTC
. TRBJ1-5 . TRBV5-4 CASSFGPGGNQPQHF TGTGCCAGCAGCTTTGGGCCAGGAGGGAATCAGCCCCAGCATTTT
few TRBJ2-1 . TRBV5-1 CASSYGHSNLNEQFF TGCGCCAGCAGCTACGGACATTCTAATCTAAATGAGCAGTTCTTC
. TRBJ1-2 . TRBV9 CASSTLQGYYGYTF TGTGCCAGCAGCACCCTACAGGGTTACTATGGCTACACCTTC
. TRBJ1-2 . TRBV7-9 CASSLGGADSYGYTF TGTGCCAGCAGCTTAGGGGGTGCAGACTCCTATGGCTACACCTTC
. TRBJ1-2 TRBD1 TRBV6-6 CASSYYEDRGGNGYTF TGTGCCAGCAGTTATTATGAGGACAGGGGAGGCAATGGCTACACCTTC
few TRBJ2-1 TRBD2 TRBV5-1 CASTVTSGSVSYNEQFF TGCGCCAGCACCGTGACTAGCGGGAGCGTCTCCTACAATGAGCAGTTCTTC
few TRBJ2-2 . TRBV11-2 CASSLNPSGITGELFF TGTGCCAGCAGCTTAAATCCCAGCGGAATTACCGGGGAGCTGTTTTTT
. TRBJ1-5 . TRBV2 CASRDTGDQPQHF TGTGCCAGCAGGGATACAGGAGATCAGCCCCAGCATTTT
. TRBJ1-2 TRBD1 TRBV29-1 CSVSRQGTNYGYTF TGCAGCGTTTCCCGACAGGGTACTAACTATGGCTACACCTTC
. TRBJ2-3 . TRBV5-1 CASSLADTQYF TGCGCCAGCAGCTTGGCCGATACGCAGTATTTT
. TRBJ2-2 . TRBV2 CASSEGPSGARGGELFF TGTGCCAGCAGTGAAGGTCCCTCAGGGGCGCGAGGCGGGGAGCTGTTTTTT
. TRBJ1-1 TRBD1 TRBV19 CLFMTGGRGTEAFF TGTTTATTCATGACAGGGGGTCGAGGAACTGAAGCTTTCTTT
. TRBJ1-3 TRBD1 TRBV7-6 CASSPGTGLGNTIYF TGTGCCAGCAGCCCCGGGACAGGGCTTGGTAACACCATATATTTT
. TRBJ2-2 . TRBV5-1 CASSLGQSNTGELFF TGCGCCAGCAGCTTGGGACAATCGAACACCGGGGAGCTGTTTTTT
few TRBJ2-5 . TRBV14 CASSHRRGSFQETQYF TGTGCCAGCAGCCACCGAAGGGGCAGCTTCCAAGAGACCCAGTACTTC
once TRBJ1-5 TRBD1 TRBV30 CAWRTGTNQPQHF TGTGCCTGGAGGACAGGGACCAATCAGCCCCAGCATTTT
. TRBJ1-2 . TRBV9 CASSAEGIGYTF TGTGCCAGCAGCGCAGAGGGGATCGGCTACACCTTC
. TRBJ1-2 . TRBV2 CASSQQGRLAGYTF TGTGCCAGCAGCCAACAGGGACGGCTGGCTGGCTACACCTTC
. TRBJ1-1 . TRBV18 CASSPPWGDTEAFF TGTGCCAGCTCACCACCGTGGGGGGACACTGAAGCTTTCTTT
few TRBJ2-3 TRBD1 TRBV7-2 CASSLAGTGMGPTDTQYF TGTGCCAGCAGCTTAGCTGGGACAGGGATGGGACCCACAGATACGCAGTATTTT
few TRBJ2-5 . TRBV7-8 CASSAHRVPQETQYF TGTGCCAGCAGCGCACACAGGGTCCCTCAAGAGACCCAGTACTTC
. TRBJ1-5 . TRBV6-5 CASTEGSNQPQHF TGTGCCAGCACCGAGGGTAGCAATCAGCCCCAGCATTTT